This TCR beta chain appears in the sequencing data of a study of response to subunit inactivated influenza vaccine. Broader study findings: After each seasonal influenza vaccination, few new T cells are recruited, the authors suggested.

Germline values: CDR1 DFQATT, CDR2 SNEGSKA (reference sequence). The germline V and J ends were trimmed by 0 bases and 12 bases, with 8 bases remaining between them. CDR3 length: 11 residues. This clonotype was recorded at least ten times. Its specificity is not known. MiXCR, run by TCRdb on the RT-PCR reads, gives a single entry per CDR3 protein. The sample carries more than 450,000 distinct CDR3 sequences, about 12% recorded once. This chain uses TRBV20-1 with TRBJ1-4; weak D call: TRBD1 (6 bases). This TCR came from a man aged 45-65 years who received an inactivated influenza vaccine. This sample comprised PBMCs from blood, obtained on the day of vaccination. The DNA of the CDR3 is TGCAGTGCTAGAGACCGGACAGAACTGTTTTTT. As protein: CSARDRTELFF.